The rows below give T cell receptor beta chains drawn from one sample of a study of T-cell memory formation after mild COVID-19. TCRdb passed the 5' RACE reads through MiXCR, listing each CDR3 protein once. Here the sample spans 100,000 to 150,000 distinct CDR3 sequences, about 15% being singletons. The sequenced sample was PBMCs or a T cell subset sorted from them (not recorded which). The receptors shown here come from a man aged 18 to 30 who had mild COVID-19 (a few samples of this study predate the infection). Cell type and time point are not known. Both conserved end residues are part of each CDR3. Each record gives: CDR3 length, D gene, J gene, V gene, clone size, CDR3 DNA, CDR3 protein. D genes are given only for firm matches. Size is omitted from some rows. Given values are once, few, many or a class for expanded clones.

>15|TRBD1|TRBJ2-2|TRBV5-1|many
TGCGCCAGCAGCTTGGGGACAGGGTTCGCCGGGGAGCTGTTTTTT
CASSLGTGFAGELFF
>13|TRBD1|TRBJ2-5|TRBV24-1|few
TGTGCCACCAGTGCCTCTGACAGGGGGACCCAGTACTTC
CATSASDRGTQYF
>13|.|TRBJ2-1|TRBV24-1|few
TGTGCCACCAGTGAAGGAGCAGGGAATGAGCAGTTCTTC
CATSEGAGNEQFF
>13|.|TRBJ2-1|TRBV4-2|few
TGTGCCATCAGCCAAGATAGGGTCCGAGGGCAGTTCTTC
CAISQDRVRGQFF
>14|.|TRBJ2-7|TRBV7-2|.
TGTGCCAGCAGCTTAGTTGGGGGCGTCTACGAGCAGTACTTC
CASSLVGGVYEQYF
>17|TRBD1|TRBJ2-6|TRBV10-3|few
TGTGCCATCAGGGGGACAGGGGCAGGGTCTGGGGCCAACGTCCTGACTTTC
CAIRGTGAGSGANVLTF
>13|.|TRBJ1-3|TRBV20-1|few
TGCAGTGCTCCGCAAAGGGGGGCAAACACCATATATTTT
CSAPQRGANTIYF
>15|TRBD1|TRBJ1-2|TRBV7-2|.
TGTGCCAGCAGCTCGTCTCCGGGACAGGGATATGGCTACACCTTC
CASSSSPGQGYGYTF
>14|TRBD1|TRBJ2-1|TRBV7-2|few
TGTGCCAGCAGCCAGGGACAGGGGATGGATGAGCAGTTCTTC
CASSQGQGMDEQFF
>13|.|TRBJ1-1|TRBV14|few
TGTGCCAGCAACCGAGACCCCTCCCTTGGAGCTTTCTTT
CASNRDPSLGAFF
>14|.|TRBJ2-3|TRBV6-5|few
TGTGCCAGCAGTTACTCGGCGACGGGAGATACGCAGTATTTT
CASSYSATGDTQYF
>18|TRBD2|TRBJ2-1|TRBV5-4|.
TGTGCCAGCAGCTTGGAGCGGGGGGCCATACACATCTACAATGAGCAGTTCTTC
CASSLERGAIHIYNEQFF
>12|.|TRBJ2-1|TRBV7-2|few
TGTGCCAGCAGCGAACCCGGACCTAATCAGTTCTTC
CASSEPGPNQFF
>12|.|TRBJ2-5|TRBV12-3/TRBV12-4|.
TGTGCCAGCACAACCCTCCTGGAGACCCAGTACTTC
CASTTLLETQYF
>14|.|TRBJ2-5|TRBV12-3/TRBV12-4|.
TGTGCCAGCAGATCCCGGGACCTAGCCTCCCCCCAGTACTTC
CASRSRDLASPQYF
>11|.|TRBJ2-3|TRBV5-1|few
TGCGCCAGCACCCCGGGGGATACGCAGTATTTT
CASTPGDTQYF
>15|TRBD2|TRBJ2-1|TRBV12-5|.
TGTGCTAGTGGTTTGGGACTAGCGGGAGAAAATGAGCAGTTCTTC
CASGLGLAGENEQFF
>16|.|TRBJ2-5|TRBV5-1|.
TGCGCCAGCAGCTTGGGGGTGGAAGGTCGCGGGGAGACCCAGTACTTC
CASSLGVEGRGETQYF
>14|.|TRBJ2-1|TRBV12-3/TRBV12-4|.
TGTGCCAGCAGCCGGCAGGGTCTCTACAATGAGCAGTTCTTC
CASSRQGLYNEQFF
>13|TRBD2|TRBJ2-7|TRBV20-1|few
TGCAGTGCTAGAGCCGGGGGGGCCTACGAGCAGTACTTC
CSARAGGAYEQYF
>16|.|TRBJ2-6|TRBV7-2|few
TGTGCCAGCACCTCTATATCACGGCCCAGGGCCAACGTCCTGACTTTC
CASTSISRPRANVLTF
>12|.|TRBJ1-5|TRBV6-2/TRBV6-3|.
TGTGCCAGCAGTGACCCCCATCAGCCCCAGCATTTT
CASSDPHQPQHF
>14|.|TRBJ1-1|TRBV7-2|.
TGTGCCAGCAGCTTGCAGGGAGGGAACACTGAAGCTTTCTTT
CASSLQGGNTEAFF
>14|TRBD1|TRBJ1-2|TRBV12-3/TRBV12-4|few
TGTGCCAGCAGTAGGACAGGGGGCTGGTGGGGCTACACCTTC
CASSRTGGWWGYTF
>14|TRBD1|TRBJ2-4|TRBV12-3/TRBV12-4|few
TGTGCCAGCAGTCTGCCACAGGGGGCTAACATTCAGTACTTC
CASSLPQGANIQYF
>14|.|TRBJ2-7|TRBV2|few
TGTGCCAGCAGTCAGATGACAGGAACCTACGAGCAGTACTTC
CASSQMTGTYEQYF
>14|TRBD1|TRBJ1-2|TRBV15|.
TGTGCCACCAGCAGAGGGACAGGGGACTATGGCTACACCTTC
CATSRGTGDYGYTF
>12|.|TRBJ2-3|TRBV7-2|few
TGTGCCAGCAGCTTAGCACGGGGGTATTGGTATTTT
CASSLARGYWYF
>13|TRBD1|TRBJ1-6|TRBV6-2/TRBV6-3|.
TGTGCCAGCAGGCGGACAGGGATTTCACCCCTCCACTTT
CASRRTGISPLHF